The 28 T cell receptor beta chains below were found in one sample sequenced in a study of T cell responses to AZD1222 COVID-19 vaccine. Libraries were prepared by immunoSEQ multiplex PCR; TCRdb keeps only in-frame clonotypes and omits some of them. This table has 65,000 to 75,000 clones, around 80% appearing once. The sample was peripheral blood, taken on day 0 of AZD1222 vaccination. The receptors shown here come from an adult in good health.

CDR3 sequence: CASSERQGRGYTF. Written as DNA, the CDR3 is TGTGCCAGCAGTGAACGGCAGGGGCGCGGCTACACCTTC. The chain is built from TRBV6-1 and TRBJ1-2; maybe TRBD1 (6 bases). The germline V and J ends were trimmed by 2 bases and 8 bases, with 12 bases remaining between them. CDR3 length: 13 residues. The germline V gene encodes CDR1 MNHNS and CDR2 SASEGT.

This rearrangement joins TRBV18 to TRBJ1-5; the D is unclear. Trimming stripped 4 bases from V and 3 bases from J, with 13 bases between. The germline gives CDR1 KGHSH, CDR2 LQKENI. The CDR3 extends over 15 amino acids. This CDR3 reads CASSRESRNNQPQHF. The CDR3 nucleotides are TGTGCCAGCTCACGAGAAAGTAGGAACAATCAGCCCCAGCATTTT.

This chain connects TRBV30 to TRBJ1-3; unclear D gene. V lost 0 bases and J lost 2, with 2 bases in between. Germline CDR1 and CDR2: GTSNPN and SVGIG (reference sequence). This CDR3 is built from 12 residues. For the CDR3, the DNA is TGTGCCTGGAGTGTAACTGGAAACACCATATATTTT. Residues: CAWSVTGNTIYF.

This chain uses TRBV7-9 with TRBJ1-1; D is uncertain. V lost 5 bases and J lost 3, with 16 bases in between. The CDR3 runs 15 residues. CDR1 is SEHNR, CDR2 FQNEAQ, per germline (reference sequence). The CDR3 DNA sequence: TGTGCCAGCAGCCCGACCACCGCTTTAGACACTGAAGCTTTCTTT. This encodes CASSPTTALDTEAFF.

V gene TRBV19 combines with J gene TRBJ1-5, with 9 positions matching TRBD1. The CDR3 consists of 15 residues. The V gene end was trimmed by 8 bases and the J gene end by 5 bases; junction bases not matched to a gene: 10. In germline, CDR1 is LNHDA, CDR2 SQIVND (reference sequence). The DNA of the CDR3 is TGTGCCAGTGCCCCAACCGGGACAGGGTATCAGCCCCAGCATTTT. Its protein product is CASAPTGTGYQPQHF.

J is TRBJ2-7 and V is TRBV4-3; 9 bases map to TRBD1. The ends lost 4 bases at V and 6 bases at J; junction bases unmatched: 7. The CDR3 has 14 amino acids. Germline V CDR1 and CDR2: LGHNA, YSLEER. The CDR3 here is CASSPGQGTIEQYF. In nucleotides, the CDR3 is TGCGCCAGCAGCCCGGGACAGGGAACGATCGAGCAGTACTTC.

CDR3 nucleotides: TGTGCCAGTAGTATGGACCAATGGAGCTACACCTTC. It translates to CASSMDQWSYTF. The chain recombines TRBV19 with TRBJ1-2; D is unresolved. V gave up 3 bases and J gave up 9 bases, with 11 bases separating them. This CDR3 contains 12 residues. In germline, CDR1 is LNHDA, CDR2 SQIVND (reference sequence).

The rearrangement links TRBV3-1 (or the pseudogene TRBV3-2) to TRBJ1-5; unclear D gene. This CDR3 region has 13 residues. V lost 0 bases and J lost 4, with 4 bases in between. In germline, CDR1 is LGHDT, CDR2 YNNKEL (reference sequence). In DNA, the CDR3 is TGTGCCAGCAGCCAAGAAGCGAATCAGCCCCAGCATTTT. This translates into CASSQEANQPQHF.

The table lists this clone with a count of one. The chain employs TRBV29-1 and TRBJ2-3; no definite D call. The CDR3 is made up of 13 amino acids. V was cut by 1 base and J by 3 bases, with 8 bases left in between. The germline gives CDR1 SQVTM, CDR2 ANQGSEA. The CDR3: CSVEAGETDTQYF. CDR3 bases: TGCAGCGTTGAAGCGGGCGAAACAGATACGCAGTATTTT.

The CDR3 nucleotides read TGTGCCAGCGCCGATCGGGGTATTAACTATGGCTACACCTTC. Translation: CASADRGINYGYTF. The chain joins TRBV19 to TRBJ1-2; D call uncertain. The CDR3 is made up of 14 amino acids. With 9 bases removed from V and 1 base from J, the gap between germline ends came to 15 bases. Germline CDR1 and CDR2: LNHDA and SQIVND (reference sequence).

This clone was found a few times. The chain recombines TRBV6-2 or TRBV6-3 with TRBJ2-3; 9 bases align to TRBD2. Germline assignment: CDR1 MNHEY and CDR2 SVGEGT. The CDR3 contains 15 residues. Trimming at V came to 1 base and at J to 4 bases, leaving 3 bases not matched to a gene. CDR3: CASSYWVAGADTQYF. The CDR3, as DNA: TGTGCCAGCAGTTACTGGGTAGCGGGGGCAGATACGCAGTATTTT.

The V and J genes are TRBV27 and TRBJ1-3; 7 nucleotides match TRBD1. Unmatched junction bases numbered 11, after V lost 6 bases and J lost 0 bases. Germline-derived CDR1 and CDR2 are MNHEY and SMNVEV (reference sequence). The CDR3 loop spans 17 amino acids. In nucleotides, the CDR3 is TGTGCCAGCAGCAACAAAACAGGGGTACTCTCTGGAAACACCATATATTTT. Its protein product is CASSNKTGVLSGNTIYF.

The J gene is TRBJ1-2, the V gene TRBV3-1 (or the pseudogene TRBV3-2), with TRBD1 matching over 8 bases. Germline assignment: CDR1 LGHDT and CDR2 YNNKEL (reference sequence). V lost 4 bases and J lost 5; bases outside the gene matches: 15. This CDR3 has 17 residues. CDR3 in amino acids: CASSRFRGQGDGYGYTF. In DNA form, the CDR3 reads TGTGCCAGCAGCCGTTTTCGCGGACAGGGTGATGGATATGGCTACACCTTC.

The chain joins TRBV27 to TRBJ1-5; no clear D gene. From germline, CDR1 is MNHEY and CDR2 SMNVEV (reference sequence). V was cut by 5 bases and J by 3 bases, with 5 bases left in between. This CDR3 comprises 12 residues. Here the CDR3 DNA reads TGTGCCAGCAGTCCCCACAATCAGCCCCAGCATTTT. It codes for CASSPHNQPQHF.

This sequence joins TRBV27 and TRBJ1-2, with a tentative D call TRBD1 (5 bases). There are 15 residues in the CDR3. The V and J ends lost 3 bases and 2 bases respectively, with 13 bases between them. CDR1 MNHEY and CDR2 SMNVEV come from the germline V gene (reference sequence). The CDR3 spells CASSFLDTLNYGYTF. In DNA form, the CDR3 reads TGTGCCAGCAGTTTCCTGGACACGCTAAACTATGGCTACACCTTC.

V gene TRBV28 combines with J gene TRBJ2-7, with 9 bases lining up with TRBD1. CDR1 and CDR2 from the germline V gene are MDHEN and SYDVKM. This CDR3 has 15 amino acids. J lost 5 bases, V lost 6 bases, and 11 bases had no gene match. DNA of the CDR3: TGTGCCAGCAGGGGTTTAGGACAGGGGCAGAACGAGCAGTACTTC. This gives the protein CASRGLGQGQNEQYF. Looking up the rest from reference TRBV28 and TRBJ2-7 gives the full variable domain: DVKVTQSSRYLVKRTGEKVFLECVQDMDHENMFWYRQDPGLGLRLIYFSYDVKMKEKGDIPEGYSVSREKKERFSLILESASTNQTSMYLCASRGLGQGQNEQYFGPGTRLTVT.

The CDR3 reads CASSRTSGTSDTQYF. The CDR3 nucleotides read TGTGCCAGCAGCCGGACTAGCGGGACCTCAGATACGCAGTATTTT. V usage is TRBV7-9 and J usage is TRBJ2-3; 12 bases are a match to TRBD2. Trimming took 5 bases from V and 4 from J; bases not matched to a gene: 4. CDR1 and CDR2 from the germline V gene are SEHNR and FQNEAQ (reference sequence). This CDR3 has 15 residues.

The gene calls are TRBV18 and TRBJ1-4; 8 bases are shared with TRBD1. Trimming took 3 bases from V and 2 from J; bases not matched to a gene: 8. Germline V gives CDR1 KGHSH, CDR2 LQKENI. The CDR3 is 17 residues long. This chain's CDR3 is CASSPRTGPPTNEKLFF. CDR3 DNA: TGTGCCAGCTCACCCAGGACAGGGCCGCCGACTAATGAAAAACTGTTTTTT.

The rearrangement joins TRBV28 to TRBJ2-2, with D tentatively TRBD1 (7 bases). Trimming took 6 bases from V and 5 from J, leaving 19 bases between them. Germline values: CDR1 MDHEN, CDR2 SYDVKM. The CDR3 is made up of 16 amino acids. The CDR3 region has the DNA TGTGCCAGCAGGGAACAGGGGAGGCGGGGTACCGGGGAGCTGTTTTTT. Its protein product is CASREQGRRGTGELFF.

The chain is built from TRBV7-2 and TRBJ1-5; tentatively, D is TRBD1 (5 bases). This CDR3 contains 16 residues. Trimming left V 0 bases short and J 1 base short, with 10 bases between. Germline V lookup: CDR1 SGHTA, CDR2 FQGNSA. The CDR3 protein is CASSLAGQGSNQPQHF. The CDR3 region has the DNA TGTGCCAGCAGCTTAGCGGGGCAGGGAAGCAATCAGCCCCAGCATTTT.

The chain is built from TRBV12-3 or TRBV12-4 and TRBJ1-1; D call uncertain. This CDR3 has 11 residues. The ends were cut back, 5 bases at V and 8 bases at J, with 9 bases in the middle. The CDR3 reads CASSGALEAFF. The DNA for the CDR3 is TGTGCCAGCAGTGGCGCGCTAGAAGCTTTCTTT.

The rearrangement links TRBV2 to TRBJ1-3, with no clear D. CDR1 and CDR2 from the germline V gene are SNHLY and FYNNEI. The CDR3 spans 14 residues. V shed 7 bases and J shed 0 bases, with 10 bases lying between them. Here the CDR3 reads CASTAAHSGNTIYF. The CDR3 bases are TGTGCCAGCACCGCCGCTCACTCTGGAAACACCATATATTTT.

This rearrangement joins TRBV7-8 to TRBJ1-5; 8 bases line up with TRBD1. CDR1 and CDR2 (germline): SGHVS, FQNEAQ. After removal of 5 bases from V and 4 bases from J, the junction contained 4 bases not matched to a gene. The CDR3 consists of 14 residues. CDR3 DNA: TGTGCCAGCAGCCCTTGGACAGGGAATCAGCCCCAGCATTTT. It translates to CASSPWTGNQPQHF.

The CDR3 nucleotides read TGTGCCAGCAGCCAGGGACTAGCGGGGGCCAACACCGGGGAGCTGTTTTTT. Translated: CASSQGLAGANTGELFF. The chain links TRBV7-2 to TRBJ2-2; 14 bases fit TRBD2. V dropped 5 bases and J dropped 2; count of bases not matched to a gene: 4. Per the germline V gene, CDR1 is SGHTA and CDR2 is FQGNSA. This CDR3 is built from 17 residues.

This rearrangement joins TRBV6-5 to TRBJ1-5, with D hard to call. The CDR3 length is 13 residues. The V end lost 2 bases, the J end lost 0 bases, and 2 bases lay between the germline ends. The germline gives CDR1 MNHEY, CDR2 SVGAGI. This CDR3 reads CASSYRSNQPQHF. The CDR3 DNA sequence: TGTGCCAGCAGTTACCGTAGCAATCAGCCCCAGCATTTT.

This clone has a single count. This chain uses TRBV7-9 with TRBJ2-7, with D possibly TRBD2 on 6 matching bases. CDR1 is SEHNR and CDR2 is FQNEAQ in the germline V gene (reference sequence). V lost 3 bases and J lost 6, with 9 bases in between. The CDR3 covers 12 residues. CDR3 nucleotides: TGTGCCAGCAGCTTTCTAGCGAGCGAGCAGTACTTC. Translated, it gives CASSFLASEQYF.

V is TRBV2 and J is TRBJ1-5; D might be TRBD1 (6 bases). Trimming took off 4 bases at V and 3 bases at J, with 10 bases between the two ends. The germline CDR1 and CDR2 sequences are SNHLY and FYNNEI. There are 14 residues in the CDR3. CDR3 sequence: CASSGGQPNQPQHF. CDR3 nucleotides: TGTGCCAGCAGTGGAGGACAGCCCAATCAGCCCCAGCATTTT.

V usage is TRBV19 and J usage is TRBJ2-1; the D is unclear. CDR3 length: 14 residues. CDR1 and CDR2 (germline): LNHDA, SQIVND (reference sequence). The germline V and J ends were trimmed by 1 base and 8 bases, with 12 bases remaining between them. DNA for the CDR3: TGTGCCAGTAGTATAGTGAGGACGACCGATGAGCAGTTCTTC. Encoded protein: CASSIVRTTDEQFF.